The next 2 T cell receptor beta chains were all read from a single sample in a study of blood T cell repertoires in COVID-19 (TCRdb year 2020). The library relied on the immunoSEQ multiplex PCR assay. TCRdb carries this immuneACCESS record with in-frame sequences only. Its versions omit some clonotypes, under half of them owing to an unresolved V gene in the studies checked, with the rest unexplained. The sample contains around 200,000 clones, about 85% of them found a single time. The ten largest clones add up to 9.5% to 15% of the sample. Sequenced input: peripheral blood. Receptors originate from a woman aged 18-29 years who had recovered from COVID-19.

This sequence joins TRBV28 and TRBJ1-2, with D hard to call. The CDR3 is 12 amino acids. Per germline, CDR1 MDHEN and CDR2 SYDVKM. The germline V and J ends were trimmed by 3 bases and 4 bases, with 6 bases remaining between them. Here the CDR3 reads CASSFRPYGYTF. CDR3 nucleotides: TGTGCCAGCAGTTTCAGGCCCTATGGCTACACCTTC.

In DNA form, the CDR3 reads TGTGCCACCAGTGCGGCGGGAGAAGCAGATACGCAGTATTTT. It codes for CATSAAGEADTQYF. The rearrangement joins TRBV24-1 to TRBJ2-3; 7 positions agree with TRBD2. The V and J ends lost 5 bases and 4 bases, in that order; junction bases with no gene match: 5. The CDR3 spans 14 residues. Germline CDR1 KGHDR, CDR2 SFDVKD.